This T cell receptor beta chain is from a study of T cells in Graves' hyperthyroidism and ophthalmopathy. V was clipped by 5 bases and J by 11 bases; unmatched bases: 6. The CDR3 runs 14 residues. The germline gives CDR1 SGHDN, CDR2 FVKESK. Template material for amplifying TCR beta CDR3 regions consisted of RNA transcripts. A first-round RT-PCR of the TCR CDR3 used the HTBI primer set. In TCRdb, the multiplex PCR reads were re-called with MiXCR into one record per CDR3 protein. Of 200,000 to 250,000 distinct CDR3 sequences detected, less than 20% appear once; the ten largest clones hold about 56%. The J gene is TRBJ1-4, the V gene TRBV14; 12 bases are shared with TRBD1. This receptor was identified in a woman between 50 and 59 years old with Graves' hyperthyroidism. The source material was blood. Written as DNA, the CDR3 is TGTGCCAGCAGCACCGGGACAGGGGGCCGGAAACTGTTTTTT. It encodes CASSTGTGGRKLFF.